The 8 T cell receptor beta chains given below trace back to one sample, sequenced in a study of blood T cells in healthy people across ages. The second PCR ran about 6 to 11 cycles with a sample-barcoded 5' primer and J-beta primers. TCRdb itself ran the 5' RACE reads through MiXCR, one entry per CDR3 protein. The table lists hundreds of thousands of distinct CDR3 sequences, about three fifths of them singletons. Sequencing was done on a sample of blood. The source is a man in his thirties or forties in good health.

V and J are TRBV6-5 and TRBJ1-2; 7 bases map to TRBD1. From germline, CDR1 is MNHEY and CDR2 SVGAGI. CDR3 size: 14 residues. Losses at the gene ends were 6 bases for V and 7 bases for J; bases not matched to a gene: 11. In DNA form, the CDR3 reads TGTGCCAGCAGGGGGATCCGGGACAGCGGTGGCTACACCTTC. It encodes CASRGIRDSGGYTF.

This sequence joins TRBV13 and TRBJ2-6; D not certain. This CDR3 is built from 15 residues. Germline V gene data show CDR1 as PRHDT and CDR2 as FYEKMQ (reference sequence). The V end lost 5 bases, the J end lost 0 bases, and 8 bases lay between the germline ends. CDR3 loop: CASSPIASGANVLTF. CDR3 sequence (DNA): TGTGCCAGCAGCCCCATTGCCTCTGGGGCCAACGTCCTGACTTTC.

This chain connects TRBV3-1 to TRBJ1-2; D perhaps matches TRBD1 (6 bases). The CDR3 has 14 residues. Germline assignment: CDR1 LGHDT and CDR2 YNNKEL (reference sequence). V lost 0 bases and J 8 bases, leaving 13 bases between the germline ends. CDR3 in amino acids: CASSQEARGSGYTF. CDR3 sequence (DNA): TGTGCCAGCAGCCAAGAAGCCAGGGGTAGCGGCTACACCTTC.

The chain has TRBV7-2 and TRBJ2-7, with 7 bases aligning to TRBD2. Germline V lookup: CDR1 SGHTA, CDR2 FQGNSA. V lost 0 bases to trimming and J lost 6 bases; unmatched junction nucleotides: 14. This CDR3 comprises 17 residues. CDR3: CASSLARIGTREGEQYF. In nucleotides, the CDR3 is TGTGCCAGCAGCTTAGCTAGGATAGGGACCAGGGAGGGCGAGCAGTACTTC. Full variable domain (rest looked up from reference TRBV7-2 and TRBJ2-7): GAGVSQSPSNKVTEKGKDVELRCDPISGHTALYWYRQSLGQGLEFLIYFQGNSAPDKSGLPSDRFSAERTGGSVSTLTIQRTQQEDSAVYLCASSLARIGTREGEQYFGPGTRLTVT.

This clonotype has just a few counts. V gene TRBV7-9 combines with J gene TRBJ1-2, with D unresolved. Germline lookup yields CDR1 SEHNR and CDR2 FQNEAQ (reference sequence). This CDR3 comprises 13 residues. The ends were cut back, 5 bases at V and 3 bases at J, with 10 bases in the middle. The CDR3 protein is CASSPMSDYGYTF. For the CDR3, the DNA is TGTGCCAGCAGCCCCATGTCCGACTATGGCTACACCTTC. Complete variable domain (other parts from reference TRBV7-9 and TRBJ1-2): DTGVSQNPRHKITKRGQNVTFRCDPISEHNRLYWYRQTLGQGPEFLTYFQNEAQLEKSRLLSDRFSAERPKGSFSTLEIQRTEQGDSAMYLCASSPMSDYGYTFGSGTRLTVV.

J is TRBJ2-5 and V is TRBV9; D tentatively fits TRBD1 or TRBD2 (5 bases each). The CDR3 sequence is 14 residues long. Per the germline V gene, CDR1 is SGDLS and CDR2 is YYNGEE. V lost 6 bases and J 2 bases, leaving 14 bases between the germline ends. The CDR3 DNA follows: TGTGCCAGCACCCCAACGGGGCAGCAAGAGACCCAGTACTTC. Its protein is CASTPTGQQETQYF.

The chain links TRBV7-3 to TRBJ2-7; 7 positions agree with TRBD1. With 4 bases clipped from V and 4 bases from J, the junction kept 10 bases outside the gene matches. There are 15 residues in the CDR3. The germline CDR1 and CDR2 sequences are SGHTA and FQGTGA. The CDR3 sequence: CASSYTTGPEYEQYF. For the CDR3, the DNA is TGTGCCAGCAGCTATACGACAGGGCCCGAATACGAGCAGTACTTC.

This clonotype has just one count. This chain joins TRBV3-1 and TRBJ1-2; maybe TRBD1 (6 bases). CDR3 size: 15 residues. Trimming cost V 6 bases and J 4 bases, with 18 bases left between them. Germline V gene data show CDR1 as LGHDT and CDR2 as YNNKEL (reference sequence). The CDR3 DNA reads TGTGCCAGCAGACCACAGGGATCTTGGGGCTATGGCTACACCTTC. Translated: CASRPQGSWGYGYTF.